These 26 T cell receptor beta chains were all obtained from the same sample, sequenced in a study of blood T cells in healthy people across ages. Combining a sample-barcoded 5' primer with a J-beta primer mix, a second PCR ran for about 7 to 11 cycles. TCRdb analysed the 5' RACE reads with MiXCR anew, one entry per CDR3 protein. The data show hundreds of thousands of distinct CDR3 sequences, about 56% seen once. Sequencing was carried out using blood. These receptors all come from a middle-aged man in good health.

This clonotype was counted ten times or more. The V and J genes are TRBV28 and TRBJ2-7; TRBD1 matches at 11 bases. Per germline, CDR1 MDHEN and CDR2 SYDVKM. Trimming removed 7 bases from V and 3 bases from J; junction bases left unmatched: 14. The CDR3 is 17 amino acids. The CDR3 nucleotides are TGTGCCAGCACCCAGGACAGGGGGCGCGAACTCTTCTACGAGCAGTACTTC. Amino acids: CASTQDRGRELFYEQYF. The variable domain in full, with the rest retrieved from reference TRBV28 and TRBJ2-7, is DVKVTQSSRYLVKRTGEKVFLECVQDMDHENMFWYRQDPGLGLRLIYFSYDVKMKEKGDIPEGYSVSREKKERFSLILESASTNQTSMYLCASTQDRGRELFYEQYFGPGTRLTVT.

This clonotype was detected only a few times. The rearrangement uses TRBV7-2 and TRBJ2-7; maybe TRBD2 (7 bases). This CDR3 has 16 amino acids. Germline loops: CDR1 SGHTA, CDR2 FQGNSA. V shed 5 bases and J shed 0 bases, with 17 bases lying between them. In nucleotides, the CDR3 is TGTGCCAGCAGCCCTCCCAGCGGGACAATCTCCTACGAGCAGTACTTC. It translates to CASSPPSGTISYEQYF.

The CDR3 bases are TGTGCCAGCAGCCAAGTCATAGCGGGCGCGACAGATACGCAGTATTTT. Residues: CASSQVIAGATDTQYF. The V call is TRBV3-1, the J call TRBJ2-3, with 7 bases aligning to TRBD2. Per germline, CDR1 LGHDT and CDR2 YNNKEL (reference sequence). The CDR3 is 16 amino acids. Trimming took 1 base from V and 3 from J; bases not matched to a gene: 7.

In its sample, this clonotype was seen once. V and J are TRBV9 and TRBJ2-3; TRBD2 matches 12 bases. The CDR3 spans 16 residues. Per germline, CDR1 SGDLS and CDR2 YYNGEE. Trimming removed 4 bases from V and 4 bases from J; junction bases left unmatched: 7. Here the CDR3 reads CASSPTSGGWPDTQYF. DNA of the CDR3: TGTGCCAGCAGCCCCACTAGCGGGGGGTGGCCAGATACGCAGTATTTT.

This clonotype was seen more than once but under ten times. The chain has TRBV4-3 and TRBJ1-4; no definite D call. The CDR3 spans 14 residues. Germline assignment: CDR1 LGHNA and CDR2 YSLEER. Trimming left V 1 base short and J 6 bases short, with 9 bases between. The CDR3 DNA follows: TGCGCCAGCAGCCAAGCTCCGAGGGATGAAAAACTGTTTTTT. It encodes CASSQAPRDEKLFF.

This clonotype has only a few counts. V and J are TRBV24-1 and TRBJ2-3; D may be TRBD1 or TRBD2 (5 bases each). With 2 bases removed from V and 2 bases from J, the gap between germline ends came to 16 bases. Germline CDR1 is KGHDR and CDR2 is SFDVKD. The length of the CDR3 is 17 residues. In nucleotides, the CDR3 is TGTGCCACCAGTGATTCAGGGACCCAGAGATTCACAGATACGCAGTATTTT. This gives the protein CATSDSGTQRFTDTQYF.

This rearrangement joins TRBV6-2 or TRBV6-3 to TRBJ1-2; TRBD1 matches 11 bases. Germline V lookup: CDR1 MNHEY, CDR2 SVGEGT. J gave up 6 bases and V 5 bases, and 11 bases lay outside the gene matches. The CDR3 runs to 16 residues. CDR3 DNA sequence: TGTGCCAGCAGTGACATCGGACAGGGGGCGCGAGATGGCTACACCTTC. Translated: CASSDIGQGARDGYTF.

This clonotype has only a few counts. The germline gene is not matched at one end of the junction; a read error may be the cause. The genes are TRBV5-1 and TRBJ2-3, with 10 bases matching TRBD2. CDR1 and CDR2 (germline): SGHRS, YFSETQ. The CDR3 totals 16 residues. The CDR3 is CASSLRTSGSTDTQYF. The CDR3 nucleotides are TGTGCCAGCAGTTTACGGACTAGCGGAAGCACAGATACGCAGTATTTT.

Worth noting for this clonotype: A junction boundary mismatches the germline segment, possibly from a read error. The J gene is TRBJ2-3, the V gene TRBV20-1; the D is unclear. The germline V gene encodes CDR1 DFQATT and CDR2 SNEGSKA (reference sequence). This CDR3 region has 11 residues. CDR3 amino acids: CRARDIHTQYF. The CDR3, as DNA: TGCAGGGCTAGAGATATCCATACGCAGTATTTT.

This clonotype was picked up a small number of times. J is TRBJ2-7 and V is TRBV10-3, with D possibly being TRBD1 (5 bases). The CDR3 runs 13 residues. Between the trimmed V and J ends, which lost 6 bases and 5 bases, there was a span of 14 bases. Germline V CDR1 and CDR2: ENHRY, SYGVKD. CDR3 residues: CAISLARENEQYF. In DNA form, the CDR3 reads TGTGCCATCAGCTTAGCCAGGGAAAACGAGCAGTACTTC.

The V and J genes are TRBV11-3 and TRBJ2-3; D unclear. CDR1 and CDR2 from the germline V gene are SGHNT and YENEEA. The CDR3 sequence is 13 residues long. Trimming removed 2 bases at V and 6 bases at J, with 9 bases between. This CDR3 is CASSLNVEDTQYF. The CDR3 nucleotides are TGTGCCAGCAGCTTAAACGTAGAGGATACGCAGTATTTT.

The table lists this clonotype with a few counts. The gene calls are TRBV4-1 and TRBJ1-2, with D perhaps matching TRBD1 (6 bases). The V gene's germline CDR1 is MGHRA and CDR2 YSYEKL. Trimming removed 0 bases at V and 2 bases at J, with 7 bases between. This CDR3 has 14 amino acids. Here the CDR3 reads CASSQEGTNYGYTF. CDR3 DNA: TGCGCCAGCAGCCAAGAGGGGACAAACTATGGCTACACCTTC.

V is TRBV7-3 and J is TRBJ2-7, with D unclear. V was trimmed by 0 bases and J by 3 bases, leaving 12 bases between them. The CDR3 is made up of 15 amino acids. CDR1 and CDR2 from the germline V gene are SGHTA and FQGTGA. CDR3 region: CASSLTGNENYEQYF. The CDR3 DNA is TGTGCCAGCAGCTTAACAGGGAACGAAAACTACGAGCAGTACTTC.

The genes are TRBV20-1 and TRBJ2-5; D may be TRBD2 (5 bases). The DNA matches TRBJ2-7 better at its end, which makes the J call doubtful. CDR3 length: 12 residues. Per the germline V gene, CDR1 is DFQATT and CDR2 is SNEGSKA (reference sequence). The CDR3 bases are TGCAGTGCTAGAGGGACTTATTACGAGCAGTACTTC. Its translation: CSARGTYYEQYF.

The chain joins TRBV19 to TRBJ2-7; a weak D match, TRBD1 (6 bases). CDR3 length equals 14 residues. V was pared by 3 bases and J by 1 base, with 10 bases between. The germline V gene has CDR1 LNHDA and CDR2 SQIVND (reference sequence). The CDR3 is CASSIRDKSYEQYF. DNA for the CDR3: TGTGCCAGTAGTATCCGGGACAAGTCCTACGAGCAGTACTTC.

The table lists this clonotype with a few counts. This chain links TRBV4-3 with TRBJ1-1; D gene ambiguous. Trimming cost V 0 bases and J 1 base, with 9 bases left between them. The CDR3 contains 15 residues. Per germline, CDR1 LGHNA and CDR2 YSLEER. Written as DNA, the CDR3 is TGCGCCAGCAGCCAAGAGCCGGGGAAGAACACTGAAGCTTTCTTT. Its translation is CASSQEPGKNTEAFF.

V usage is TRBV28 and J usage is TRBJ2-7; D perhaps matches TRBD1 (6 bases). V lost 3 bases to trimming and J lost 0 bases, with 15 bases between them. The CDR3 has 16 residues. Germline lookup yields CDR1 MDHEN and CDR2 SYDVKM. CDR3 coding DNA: TGTGCCAGCAGTTTCTCCTCCGGGACACTCTCCTACGAGCAGTACTTC. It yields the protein CASSFSSGTLSYEQYF.

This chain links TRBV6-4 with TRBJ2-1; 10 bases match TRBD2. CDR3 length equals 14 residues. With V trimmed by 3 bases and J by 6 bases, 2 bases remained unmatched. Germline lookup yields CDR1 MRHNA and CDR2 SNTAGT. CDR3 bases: TGTGCCAGCAGTGATGGGACTAGCGCCAATGAGCAGTTCTTC. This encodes CASSDGTSANEQFF.

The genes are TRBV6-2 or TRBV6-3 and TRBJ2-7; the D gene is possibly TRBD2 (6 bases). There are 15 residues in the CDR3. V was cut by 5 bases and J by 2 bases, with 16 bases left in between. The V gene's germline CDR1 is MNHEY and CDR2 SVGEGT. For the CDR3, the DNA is TGTGCCAGCAGTAAGCTAGGGACTGGAACCTACGAGCAGTACTTC. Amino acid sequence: CASSKLGTGTYEQYF.

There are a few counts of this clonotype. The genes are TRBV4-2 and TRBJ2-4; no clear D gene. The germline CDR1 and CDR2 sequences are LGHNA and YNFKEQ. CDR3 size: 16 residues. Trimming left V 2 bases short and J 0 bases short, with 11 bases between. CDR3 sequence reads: CASSQIVGLAKNIQYF. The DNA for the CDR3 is TGTGCCAGCAGCCAAATAGTTGGCCTAGCCAAAAACATTCAGTACTTC.

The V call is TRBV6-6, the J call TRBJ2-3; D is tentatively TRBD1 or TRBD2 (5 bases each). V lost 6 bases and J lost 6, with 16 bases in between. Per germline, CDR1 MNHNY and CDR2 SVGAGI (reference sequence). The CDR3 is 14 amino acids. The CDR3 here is CASRDLQAFDTQYF. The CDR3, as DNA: TGTGCCAGCAGGGACTTACAGGCCTTCGATACGCAGTATTTT.

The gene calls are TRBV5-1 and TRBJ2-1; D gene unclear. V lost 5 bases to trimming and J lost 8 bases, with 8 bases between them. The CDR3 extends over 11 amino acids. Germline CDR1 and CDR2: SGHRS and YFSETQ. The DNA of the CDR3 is TGCGCCAGCAGTTTCAGTTATGAGCAGTTCTTC. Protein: CASSFSYEQFF.

CDR3 region: CASSQPGNQPQHF. CDR3 nucleotide sequence: TGTGCCAGCAGCCAACCAGGGAATCAGCCCCAGCATTTT. The V and J genes are TRBV3-1 and TRBJ1-5; tentative D call: TRBD1 (5 bases). Germline V gene data show CDR1 as LGHDT and CDR2 as YNNKEL (reference sequence). CDR3 length: 13 amino acids. Trimming left V 2 bases short and J 4 bases short, with 6 bases between. Full variable domain (remainder filled in from reference TRBV3-1 and TRBJ1-5): DTAVSQTPKYLVTQMGNDKSIKCEQNLGHDTMYWYKQDSKKFLKIMFSYNNKELIINETVPNRFSPKSPDKAHLNLHINSLELGDSAVYFCASSQPGNQPQHFGDGTRLSIL.

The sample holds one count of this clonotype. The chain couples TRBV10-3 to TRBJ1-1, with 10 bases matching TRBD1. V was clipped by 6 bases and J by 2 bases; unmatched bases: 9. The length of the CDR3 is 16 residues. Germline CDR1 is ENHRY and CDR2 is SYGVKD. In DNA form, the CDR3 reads TGTGCCATCAGATCCGGGACAGGGGATATTAACACTGAAGCTTTCTTT. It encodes CAIRSGTGDINTEAFF.

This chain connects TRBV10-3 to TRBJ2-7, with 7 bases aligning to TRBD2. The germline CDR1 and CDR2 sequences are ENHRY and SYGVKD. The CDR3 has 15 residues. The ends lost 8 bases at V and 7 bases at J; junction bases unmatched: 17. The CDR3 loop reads CAIEKRGRVSREQYF. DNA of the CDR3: TGTGCCATCGAAAAAAGAGGGAGGGTCTCGCGGGAGCAGTACTTC.

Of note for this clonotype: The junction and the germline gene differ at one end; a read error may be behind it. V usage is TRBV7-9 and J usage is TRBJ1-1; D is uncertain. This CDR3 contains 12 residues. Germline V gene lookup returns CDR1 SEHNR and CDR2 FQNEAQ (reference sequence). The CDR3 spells CSSSLQSAEAFF. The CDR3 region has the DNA TGTTCCAGCAGCTTACAATCGGCCGAAGCTTTCTTT.